This is a list of T cell receptor beta chains from one sample in a study of blood T cells in healthy people across ages. In TCRdb, the 5' RACE reads were re-called with MiXCR into one record per CDR3 protein. This sample has just under 900,000 distinct CDR3 sequences; more than 25% occur once, and the top ten carry roughly 17%. The sample taken for sequencing was blood. The receptors here all came from a woman aged 80 or over in good health. Both conserved end residues are part of each CDR3. A D gene is named only where the DNA matches it firmly. Some rows mark clone size as missing; the rest say once, few, many or name a class of expanded clone.

V: TRBV5-1
J: TRBJ2-6
D: .
size: few
CDR3: CASSFPTSGANVLTF
DNA: TGCGCCAGCAGCTTTCCGACCTCTGGGGCCAACGTCCTGACTTTC

V: TRBV4-3
J: TRBJ1-2
D: .
size: .
CDR3: CASSQGPEGPYGYTF
DNA: TGCGCCAGCAGCCAAGGTCCGGAGGGGCCCTATGGCTACACCTTC

V: TRBV15
J: TRBJ2-7
D: TRBD2
size: .
CDR3: CATSRTGTGGYEQYF
DNA: TGTGCCACCAGCCGAACCGGGACCGGGGGGTACGAGCAGTACTTC

V: TRBV29-1
J: TRBJ2-2
D: .
size: .
CDR3: CSVRGNGKLFF
DNA: TGCAGCGTGAGGGGGAACGGGAAGCTGTTTTTT

V: TRBV7-2
J: TRBJ1-6
D: TRBD1
size: .
CDR3: CASSPQTGFLHF
DNA: TGTGCCAGCAGCCCACAGACAGGGTTCCTCCACTTT

V: TRBV12-3/TRBV12-4
J: TRBJ1-5
D: TRBD1
size: many
CDR3: CASSSRQGRNQPQHF
DNA: TGTGCCAGCAGTTCACGACAGGGTCGCAATCAGCCCCAGCATTTT

V: TRBV6-5
J: TRBJ1-1
D: .
size: few
CDR3: CASSYSIWTGNTEAFF
DNA: TGTGCCAGCAGTTACTCGATTTGGACGGGGAACACTGAAGCTTTCTTT

V: TRBV27
J: TRBJ2-5
D: TRBD2
size: many
CDR3: CASSSLAGVETQYF
DNA: TGTGCCAGCAGTTCTCTAGCGGGGGTTGAGACCCAGTACTTC

V: TRBV3-1
J: TRBJ1-5
D: .
size: .
CDR3: CASSQGGGRVQPQHF
DNA: TGTGCCAGCAGCCAAGGAGGAGGGCGGGTGCAGCCCCAGCATTTT

V: TRBV6-5
J: TRBJ1-6
D: .
size: .
CDR3: CASSTRDGNSPLHF
DNA: TGTGCCAGCAGCACTCGGGACGGAAATTCACCCCTCCACTTT

V: TRBV7-2
J: TRBJ2-1
D: .
size: .
CDR3: CASSLGSSYNEQHF
DNA: TGTGCCAGCAGCTTAGGGAGCTCCTACAATGAGCAGCACTTC

V: TRBV18
J: TRBJ2-5
D: .
size: few
CDR3: CASSPRVARGETQYF
DNA: TGTGCCAGCTCACCACGGGTGGCCAGGGGCGAGACCCAGTACTTC

V: TRBV4-1
J: TRBJ2-7
D: .
size: few
CDR3: CASSQDGNQGRYEQYF
DNA: TGCGCCAGCAGCCAAGATGGGAACCAGGGGAGGTATGAGCAGTACTTC

V: TRBV3-1
J: TRBJ2-7
D: .
size: many
CDR3: CASSPLGGAEAQYF
DNA: TGTGCCAGCAGCCCCCTGGGCGGGGCGGAGGCCCAGTACTTC

V: TRBV7-9
J: TRBJ1-4
D: TRBD1
size: few
CDR3: CASSLGQGAEKLFF
DNA: TGTGCCAGCAGCTTGGGACAGGGGGCGGAAAAACTGTTTTTT

V: TRBV5-1
J: TRBJ2-1
D: TRBD1
size: many
CDR3: CASSLGDRTHNEQFF
DNA: TGCGCCAGCAGCTTGGGGGACAGGACCCACAATGAGCAGTTCTTC